This T cell receptor (beta chain) emerged from a study of blood T cell repertoires in COVID-19. Study-wide context: Both acute and convalescent COVID-19 samples were obtained from the United States, Italy and Spain. From T cells, B-cell-depleted T cells, or PBMCs came the material, which was cDNA or gDNA.

Recruitment covered roughly 22 US areas and drew participants whose ages spanned about 18 to 100 years. Those designated as exposed participants met a COVID-19 case within 2 weeks before study entry. Clones were sequenced by immunoSEQ multiplex PCR, and TCRdb holds only the in-frame ones, with some missing. The sample contains about 320,000 clones, 90% of which appear only once. Germline CDR1 reads GTSNPN; CDR2 reads SVGIG (reference sequence). This CDR3 contains 15 residues. V shed 1 base and J shed 0 bases, with 9 bases lying between them. Within the sample, this clone is medium-sized. The chain employs TRBV30 and TRBJ2-2; D is unclear. The sequenced material came from PBMCs or T cells enriched from blood (not recorded which). This clonotype was obtained from a woman aged 30 to 39 who had been exposed to COVID-19. The CDR3 nucleotides read TGTGCCTGGAGTGCCGTTAGTACGAACACCGGGGAGCTGTTTTTT. This sequence encodes CAWSAVSTNTGELFF.